The rows below give T cell receptor beta chains drawn from one sample of a study of T cell responses to AZD1222 COVID-19 vaccine. Some clones are missing from TCRdb's copy, which holds only in-frame ones; the method was immunoSEQ multiplex PCR. Of about 150,000 clones listed, roughly nine tenths are singletons. Sequenced material: peripheral blood, taken on day 0 of AZD1222 vaccination. The receptors were sampled from an adult in good health. The CDR3 runs from the conserved cysteine through the conserved F or W. The D gene is left open where the match is weak. Only some rows state a clone size, as once, few, many or a class for expanded clones.

TRBJ2-7	-	TRBV5-4	-	TGTGCCAGCAGCTTGGAGGCAGGCGACGAGCAGTACTTC	CASSLEAGDEQYF
TRBJ2-7	-	TRBV7-3	-	TGTGCCAGCAGCCCATTCGCCGGGTACGAGCAGTACTTC	CASSPFAGYEQYF
TRBJ1-1	-	TRBV5-1	-	TGCGCCAGCAGCGGGGGGGACCTCGCTGAAGCTTTCTTT	CASSGGDLAEAFF
TRBJ2-7	-	TRBV7-3	TRBD2	TGTGCCAGCAGCTTATGTAGCCAGCGGGGGGAAAGCTCCTACGAGCAGTACTTC	CASSLCSQRGESSYEQYF
TRBJ1-2	-	TRBV6-2/TRBV6-3	-	TGTGCCAGCAGTTACTCTTGGGCAGGGCACCGCTATGGCTACACCTTC	CASSYSWAGHRYGYTF
TRBJ2-7	-	TRBV5-1	TRBD2	TGCGCCAGCAGCTCCACCCTAGCGGGTTTCACCTACGAGCAGTACTTC	CASSSTLAGFTYEQYF
TRBJ1-5	-	TRBV27	-	TGTGCCAGCAGTTTACAGGAGAATCAGCCCCAGCATTTT	CASSLQENQPQHF
TRBJ2-5	-	TRBV11-3	TRBD2	TGTGCCAGCAGCTTCTCCGGGACTAGCGGGAAATTTGAGACCCAGTACTTC	CASSFSGTSGKFETQYF
TRBJ2-7	medium-sized	TRBV5-1	-	TGCGCCAGCAGCACCGGGACGTTGACCTACGAGCAGTACTTC	CASSTGTLTYEQYF
TRBJ2-1	-	TRBV28	-	TGTGCCAGCAGTTTAGGTTCCTTAAAGCAGTTCTTC	CASSLGSLKQFF
TRBJ2-1	-	TRBV27	-	TGTGCCAGCAGTTTTGGCGGGCACACTGAGCAGTTCTTC	CASSFGGHTEQFF
TRBJ2-2	-	TRBV11-3	-	TGTGCCAGCAGCCTTCCCGGGGGACACAACACCGGGGAGCTGTTTTTT	CASSLPGGHNTGELFF
TRBJ1-1	-	TRBV7-9	-	TGTGCCAGCAGCTTAGCCACTTACACTGAAGCTTTCTTT	CASSLATYTEAFF
TRBJ2-7	-	TRBV24-1	-	TGTGCCACCAGTGACCGCGGGCCTACCTACGAGCAGTACTTC	CATSDRGPTYEQYF
TRBJ2-1	-	TRBV12-5	TRBD2	TGTGCTAGTGGTTCCCCAGGAGGGACTAGCGGGATCAATGAGCAGTTCTTC	CASGSPGGTSGINEQFF
TRBJ2-7	-	TRBV19	TRBD2	TGTGCCAGTAGTATGGGATTAGCGGGAGCTCACGAGCAGTACTTC	CASSMGLAGAHEQYF
TRBJ2-3	few	TRBV5-4	-	TGTGCCAGCAGCTTCTCCGGGACTCCAACAGATACGCAGTATTTT	CASSFSGTPTDTQYF
TRBJ2-3	-	TRBV7-2	-	TGTGCCAGCAGCTTAGGCATTCCTACGCAGTATTTT	CASSLGIPTQYF
TRBJ2-1	-	TRBV15	-	TGTGCCACCACGAACGCGCGGTCTGATGAGCAGTTCTTC	CATTNARSDEQFF
TRBJ2-6	-	TRBV18	-	TGTGCCAGCTCACGTGGGCCATTCTCTGGGGCCAACGTCCTGACTTTC	CASSRGPFSGANVLTF
TRBJ1-2	-	TRBV21-1	-	TGTGCCAGCAGCAAGGACGCCTACTATGGCTACACCTTC	CASSKDAYYGYTF
TRBJ2-7	-	TRBV5-1	-	TGCGCCAGCAGCCTGACCCGGGACACCGGGTACGAGCAGTACTTC	CASSLTRDTGYEQYF
TRBJ2-1	few	TRBV28	TRBD2	TGTGCCAGCATGCTTAGCGGGAGGGGCAATGAGCAGTTCTTC	CASMLSGRGNEQFF